This TCR beta chain was retrieved from a study of blood T cell repertoires in COVID-19. In the study overall: Acute and convalescent COVID-19 specimens originated in the United States, Italy and Spain. PBMCs, B-cell-depleted T cells, or T cells were the source of the cDNA or gDNA that made up the material.

Concerning this clone itself: A junction end diverges from the germline sequence, so it may reflect a read error.

Authors' methods: For nucleated cells, counts were estimated from reference gene primer amplification. Profiled with immunoSEQ multiplex PCR; TCRdb holds only in-frame clones, not every one. V and J calls and clone size are those listed in that table; D and trimming were worked out from the DNA. Counted here are under 300,000 clones, about nine tenths occurring once; the ten biggest clones make up 6.2%. The germline CDR1 and CDR2 sequences are SEHNR and FQNEAQ (reference sequence). The CDR3 is 15 amino acids. The chain links TRBV7-9 to TRBJ2-2, with TRBD2 matching 7 bases. The sequence came from a man aged 55 to 70 with acute or convalescent COVID-19. Sequenced input: peripheral blood. CDR3: CASNLGPSGIGELFF. For the CDR3, the DNA is TGTGCCAGCAACTTAGGGCCCAGCGGGATCGGGGAGCTGTTTTTT.